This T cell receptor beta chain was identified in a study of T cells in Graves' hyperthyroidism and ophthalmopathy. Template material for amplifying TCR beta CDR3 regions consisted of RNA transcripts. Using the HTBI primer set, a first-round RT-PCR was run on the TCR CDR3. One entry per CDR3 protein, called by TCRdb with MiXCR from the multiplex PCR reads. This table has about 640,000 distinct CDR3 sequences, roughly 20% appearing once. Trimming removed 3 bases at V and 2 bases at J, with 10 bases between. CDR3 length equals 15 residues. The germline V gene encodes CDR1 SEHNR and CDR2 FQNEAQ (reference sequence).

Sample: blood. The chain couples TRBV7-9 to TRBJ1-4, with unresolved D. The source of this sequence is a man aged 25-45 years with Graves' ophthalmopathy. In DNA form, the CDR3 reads TGTGCCAGCAGCTTCCTTGCGACCACTAATGAAAAACTGTTTTTT. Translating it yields CASSFLATTNEKLFF.